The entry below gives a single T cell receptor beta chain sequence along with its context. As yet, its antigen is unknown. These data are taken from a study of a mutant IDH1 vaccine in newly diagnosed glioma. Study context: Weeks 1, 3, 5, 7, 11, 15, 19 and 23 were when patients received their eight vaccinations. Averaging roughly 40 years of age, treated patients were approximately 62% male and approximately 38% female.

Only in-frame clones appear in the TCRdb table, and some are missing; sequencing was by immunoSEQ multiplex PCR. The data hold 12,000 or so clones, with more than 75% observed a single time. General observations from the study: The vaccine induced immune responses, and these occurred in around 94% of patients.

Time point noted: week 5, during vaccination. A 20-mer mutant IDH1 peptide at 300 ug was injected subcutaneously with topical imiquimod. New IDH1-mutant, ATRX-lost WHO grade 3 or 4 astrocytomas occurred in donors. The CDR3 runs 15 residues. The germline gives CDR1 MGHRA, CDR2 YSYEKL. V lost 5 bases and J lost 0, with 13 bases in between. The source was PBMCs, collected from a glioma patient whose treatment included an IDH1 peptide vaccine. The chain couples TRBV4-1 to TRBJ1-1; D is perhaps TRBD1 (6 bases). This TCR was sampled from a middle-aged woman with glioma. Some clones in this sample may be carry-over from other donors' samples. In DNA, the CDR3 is TGCGCCAGCAGCTTAACCGACAGGTTGAACACTGAAGCTTTCTTT. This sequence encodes CASSLTDRLNTEAFF.